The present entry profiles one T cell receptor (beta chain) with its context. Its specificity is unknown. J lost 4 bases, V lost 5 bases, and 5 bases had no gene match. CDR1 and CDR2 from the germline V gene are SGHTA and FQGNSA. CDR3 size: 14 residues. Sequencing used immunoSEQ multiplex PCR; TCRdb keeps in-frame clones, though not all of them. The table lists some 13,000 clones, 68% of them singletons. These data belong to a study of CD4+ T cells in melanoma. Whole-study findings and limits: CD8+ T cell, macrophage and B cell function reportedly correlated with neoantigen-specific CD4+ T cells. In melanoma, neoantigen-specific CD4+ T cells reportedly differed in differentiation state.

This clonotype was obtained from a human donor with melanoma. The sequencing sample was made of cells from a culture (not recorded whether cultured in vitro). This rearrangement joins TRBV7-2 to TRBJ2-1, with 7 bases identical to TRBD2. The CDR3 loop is CASSAGLLYNEQFF. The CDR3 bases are TGTGCCAGCAGCGCGGGACTACTTTACAATGAGCAGTTCTTC.